This TCR beta chain was profiled in a study of blood T cells in healthy people across ages. The CDR3 length is 16 residues. V dropped 1 base and J dropped 8; count of bases not matched to a gene: 11. Germline CDR1 MGHRA, CDR2 YSYEKL. A J-beta primer mix and a sample-barcoded 5' primer were used in a second PCR of about 6 to 12 cycles. TCRdb itself ran the 5' RACE reads through MiXCR, one entry per CDR3 protein. This table holds 1.5 million to 2 million distinct CDR3 sequences, more than 35% found once. This clonotype was sampled from a human donor in good health. The V and J genes are TRBV4-1 and TRBJ2-1; 7 nucleotides align to TRBD2. The sequenced sample was blood. The CDR3 region is CASSQVGGGYDHEQFF. The DNA for the CDR3 is TGCGCCAGCAGCCAAGTTGGGGGGGGATACGACCATGAGCAGTTCTTC.